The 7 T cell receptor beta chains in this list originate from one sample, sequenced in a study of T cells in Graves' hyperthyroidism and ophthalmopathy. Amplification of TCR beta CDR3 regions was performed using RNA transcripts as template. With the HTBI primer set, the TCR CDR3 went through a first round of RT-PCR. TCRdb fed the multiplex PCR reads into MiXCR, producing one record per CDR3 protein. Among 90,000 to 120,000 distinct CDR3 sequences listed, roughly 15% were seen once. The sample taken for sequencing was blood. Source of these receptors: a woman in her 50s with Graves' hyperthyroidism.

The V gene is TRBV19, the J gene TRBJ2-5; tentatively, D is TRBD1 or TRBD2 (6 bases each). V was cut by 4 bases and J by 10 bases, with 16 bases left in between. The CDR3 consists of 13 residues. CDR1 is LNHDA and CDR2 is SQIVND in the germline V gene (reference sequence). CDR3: CASSTSGARVQYF. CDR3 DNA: TGTGCCAGTAGTACGTCGGGGGCGCGAGTCCAGTACTTC. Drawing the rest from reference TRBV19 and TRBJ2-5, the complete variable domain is DGGITQSPKYLFRKEGQNVTLSCEQNLNHDAMYWYRQDPGQGLRLIYYSQIVNDFQKGDIAEGYSVSREKKESFPLTVTSAQKNPTAFYLCASSTSGARVQYFGPGTRLLVL.

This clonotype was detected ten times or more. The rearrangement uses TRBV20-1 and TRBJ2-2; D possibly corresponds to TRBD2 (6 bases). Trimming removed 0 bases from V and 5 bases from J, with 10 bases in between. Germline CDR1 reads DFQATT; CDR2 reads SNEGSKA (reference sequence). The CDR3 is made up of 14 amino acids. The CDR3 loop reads CSAREGGGTGELFF. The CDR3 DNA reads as TGCAGTGCTAGAGAAGGCGGAGGGACCGGGGAGCTGTTTTTT.

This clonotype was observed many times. The DNA for the CDR3 is TGTGCCAGCGGCATTGGGGGGGCAGATACGCAGTATTTT. Protein sequence: CASGIGGADTQYF. This chain links TRBV6-1 with TRBJ2-3; TRBD2 matches at 7 bases. Germline-derived CDR1 and CDR2 are MNHNS and SASEGT. J lost 4 bases, V lost 8 bases, and 6 bases had no gene match. This CDR3 contains 13 residues.

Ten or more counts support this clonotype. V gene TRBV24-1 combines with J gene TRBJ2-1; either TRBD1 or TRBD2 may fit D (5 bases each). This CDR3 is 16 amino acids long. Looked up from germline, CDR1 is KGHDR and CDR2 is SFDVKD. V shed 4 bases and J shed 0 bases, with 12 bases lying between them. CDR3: CATSDAGTASYNEQFF. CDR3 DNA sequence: TGTGCCACCAGTGACGCCGGGACGGCCTCCTACAATGAGCAGTTCTTC.

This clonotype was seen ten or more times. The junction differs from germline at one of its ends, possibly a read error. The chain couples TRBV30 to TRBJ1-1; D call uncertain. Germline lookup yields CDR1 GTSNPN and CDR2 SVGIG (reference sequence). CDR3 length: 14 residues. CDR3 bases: TGTGCCTGGAGGCGCGGGTTCGGGAGCACTGAAGCTCTCTTT. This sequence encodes CAWRRGFGSTEALF.

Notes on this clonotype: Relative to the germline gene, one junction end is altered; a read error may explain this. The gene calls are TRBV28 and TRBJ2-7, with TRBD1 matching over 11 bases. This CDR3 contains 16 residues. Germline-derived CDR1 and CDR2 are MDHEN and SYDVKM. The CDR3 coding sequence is TGTGCCAACAGTTTCTCCGCCGGGACAGGGGGCTACGAGCAGTACTTC. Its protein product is CANSFSAGTGGYEQYF.

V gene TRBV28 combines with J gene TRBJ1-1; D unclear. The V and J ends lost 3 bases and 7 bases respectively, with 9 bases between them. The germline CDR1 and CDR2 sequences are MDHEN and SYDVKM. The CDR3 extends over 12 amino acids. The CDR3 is CASSFSGSEAFF. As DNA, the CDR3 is TGTGCCAGCAGTTTTTCCGGCAGTGAAGCTTTCTTT.